Below, 27 T cell receptor beta chains from the same sample are listed, as sequenced in a study of cytomegalovirus exposure and HLA in healthy donors. PCR amplification relied on 60 Vbeta primers (plus 13 Jbeta primers). Data came from immunoSEQ multiplex PCR; TCRdb stores just in-frame clones and leaves some out. In total, the table holds about 70,000 clones. The sequencing sample was made of PBMCs. These receptor sequences come from a female donor in good health and CMV-seropositive.

This sequence joins TRBV18 and TRBJ2-1, with 7 positions matching TRBD2. CDR3 length equals 18 residues. V was clipped by 3 bases and J by 8 bases; unmatched bases: 19. Germline V lookup: CDR1 KGHSH, CDR2 LQKENI. The CDR3 DNA sequence: TGTGCCAGCTCACCCCCGGGTGCGGGAGTTGGAACTGACCATGAGCAGTTCTTC. Translation gives CASSPPGAGVGTDHEQFF.

V gene TRBV30 combines with J gene TRBJ2-5; D remains ambiguous. This CDR3 comprises 12 residues. V was clipped by 2 bases and J by 7 bases, with 11 bases between them. The germline gives CDR1 GTSNPN, CDR2 SVGIG (reference sequence). The CDR3 protein is CAWSTGVGTQYF. The CDR3 DNA follows: TGTGCCTGGAGTACCGGAGTTGGGACCCAGTACTTC.

The chain carries TRBV6-5 and TRBJ2-5; 9 positions match TRBD2. CDR3 length: 13 residues. Germline values: CDR1 MNHEY, CDR2 SVGAGI. Germline trimming cut 6 bases from V and 5 bases from J; bases unmatched to any gene: 4. As DNA, the CDR3 is TGTGCCAGCAGCCGCGGGAGGGGCGAGACCCAGTACTTC. This sequence encodes CASSRGRGETQYF.

This chain uses TRBV18 with TRBJ1-2, with 11 bases matching TRBD1. Germline values: CDR1 KGHSH, CDR2 LQKENI. The CDR3 contains 16 residues. Trimming took 2 bases from V and 5 from J; bases not matched to a gene: 7. The CDR3 loop is CASSPGQGASPYGYTF. DNA of the CDR3: TGTGCCAGCTCACCAGGACAGGGGGCTTCGCCTTATGGCTACACCTTC.

V gene TRBV7-2 combines with J gene TRBJ2-7; perhaps TRBD2 as D (6 bases). From germline, CDR1 is SGHTA and CDR2 FQGNSA. Trimming removed 2 bases at V and 7 bases at J, with 15 bases between. The CDR3 is 14 amino acids. In DNA form, the CDR3 reads TGTGCCAGCAGCTTACGAAGCGGGTGGGGGGAGCAGTACTTC. Translation gives CASSLRSGWGEQYF.

The rearrangement links TRBV18 to TRBJ2-7; weak D call: TRBD2 (5 bases). The CDR3 length is 13 residues. V was shortened by 2 bases and J by 5 bases, with 10 bases between the two germline ends. Germline V CDR1 and CDR2: KGHSH, LQKENI. This CDR3 reads CASSPGYGDEQYF. In DNA, the CDR3 is TGTGCCAGCTCACCAGGGTACGGGGACGAGCAGTACTTC.

The chain has TRBV28 and TRBJ2-1; maybe TRBD2 (6 bases). V was clipped by 5 bases and J by 6 bases, with 14 bases between them. The CDR3 has 14 amino acids. Germline V gives CDR1 MDHEN, CDR2 SYDVKM. CDR3 bases: TGTGCCAGCAGTGTGCGGGGATACAGCAATGAGCAGTTCTTC. This encodes CASSVRGYSNEQFF.

This chain uses TRBV28 with TRBJ1-4; D is possibly TRBD1 (6 bases). This CDR3 is built from 14 residues. Between the trimmed V and J ends, which lost 10 bases and 5 bases, there was a span of 17 bases. CDR1 is MDHEN, CDR2 SYDVKM, per germline. CDR3 DNA sequence: TGTGCCACGCAACAGGGCGATAACAATGAAAAACTGTTTTTT. This sequence encodes CATQQGDNNEKLFF.

The V and J genes are TRBV4-1 and TRBJ1-6, with D possibly TRBD1 on 5 matching bases. Germline CDR1 MGHRA, CDR2 YSYEKL. The CDR3 has 16 amino acids. V lost 3 bases and J 5 bases, leaving 14 bases between the germline ends. CDR3 region: CASSQSSGTNNSPLHF. CDR3 bases: TGCGCCAGCAGCCAGTCTAGCGGGACCAATAATTCACCCCTCCACTTT.

The chain couples TRBV29-1 to TRBJ2-3; D is perhaps TRBD2 (5 bases). CDR1 is SQVTM and CDR2 is ANQGSEA in the germline V gene. The CDR3 extends over 16 amino acids. Trimming took 6 bases from V and 2 from J, leaving 21 bases between them. The CDR3 loop reads CSVNANTGTFTDTQYF. As DNA, the CDR3 is TGCAGCGTGAACGCCAATACGGGAACCTTCACAGATACGCAGTATTTT.

The J gene is TRBJ2-7, the V gene TRBV27; 10 nucleotides match TRBD2. Germline V gene data show CDR1 as MNHEY and CDR2 as SMNVEV (reference sequence). The CDR3 length is 14 residues. With V trimmed by 6 bases and J by 7 bases, 9 bases remained unmatched. CDR3 sequence: CASRVSGGAGEQYF. Written as DNA, the CDR3 is TGTGCCAGCAGAGTAAGCGGGGGGGCGGGGGAGCAGTACTTC.

The chain links TRBV29-1 to TRBJ1-1; D not resolved. This CDR3 has 13 residues. Germline V gene data show CDR1 as SQVTM and CDR2 as ANQGSEA. V lost 4 bases and J lost 1, with 10 bases in between. In nucleotides, the CDR3 is TGCAGCGTTGCCCGCGCGTCGAACACTGAAGCTTTCTTT. It encodes CSVARASNTEAFF.

This chain uses TRBV9 with TRBJ2-1; TRBD1 might be the D (5 bases). The CDR3 totals 14 residues. V lost 4 bases and J lost 5, with 13 bases in between. From germline, CDR1 is SGDLS and CDR2 YYNGEE. In DNA form, the CDR3 reads TGTGCCAGCAGCCTGGGGCAGAGAAACAATGAGCAGTTCTTC. Translating gives CASSLGQRNNEQFF.

The chain joins TRBV18 to TRBJ2-7; D perhaps matches TRBD2 (5 bases). This CDR3 comprises 17 residues. Trimming shortened V by 3 bases and J by 0 bases, and 18 bases separated the two germline ends. Per germline, CDR1 KGHSH and CDR2 LQKENI. The DNA for the CDR3 is TGTGCCAGCTCACCGCCTTCGAGCGGAGTACACTCCTACGAGCAGTACTTC. Translated: CASSPPSSGVHSYEQYF.

V usage is TRBV4-1 and J usage is TRBJ2-1; D is perhaps TRBD2 (5 bases). Germline V gene lookup returns CDR1 MGHRA and CDR2 YSYEKL. This CDR3 is 11 amino acids long. Trimming pared 5 bases from V and 7 bases from J, leaving 6 bases between. The CDR3 sequence: CASSRGNEQFF. The CDR3, as DNA: TGCGCCAGCAGCAGAGGGAATGAGCAGTTCTTC.

J is TRBJ1-1 and V is TRBV7-2, with D maybe TRBD1 (5 bases). Germline values: CDR1 SGHTA, CDR2 FQGNSA. V shed 4 bases and J shed 6 bases, with 9 bases lying between them. The CDR3 runs 12 residues. The CDR3, as DNA: TGTGCCAGCAGCTCCGGGGGGGCTGAAGCTTTCTTT. Residues: CASSSGGAEAFF.

The CDR3 nucleotides read TGTGCCAGCAGGGGACCCAGGGGGAGGCTCACTGAAGCTTTCTTT. Amino acids: CASRGPRGRLTEAFF. V and J are TRBV28 and TRBJ1-1, with 7 bases that match TRBD1. This CDR3 comprises 15 residues. The germline CDR1 and CDR2 sequences are MDHEN and SYDVKM. The ends lost 6 bases at V and 4 bases at J; junction bases unmatched: 11. The whole variable domain, remainder taken from reference TRBV28 and TRBJ1-1, is DVKVTQSSRYLVKRTGEKVFLECVQDMDHENMFWYRQDPGLGLRLIYFSYDVKMKEKGDIPEGYSVSREKKERFSLILESASTNQTSMYLCASRGPRGRLTEAFFGQGTRLTVV.

This chain links TRBV7-3 with TRBJ1-1; D gene ambiguous. The V gene lost 6 bases and the J gene lost 1 base, with 9 bases spanning the gap. Looked up from germline, CDR1 is SGHTA and CDR2 is FQGTGA. The CDR3 has 13 residues. For the CDR3, the DNA is TGTGCCAGCAGTTCTAGTGAGAACACTGAAGCTTTCTTT. This encodes CASSSSENTEAFF.

V gene TRBV6-1 combines with J gene TRBJ1-5; perhaps TRBD1 as D (5 bases). Trimming removed 6 bases at V and 0 bases at J, with 12 bases between. There are 15 residues in the CDR3. From germline, CDR1 is MNHNS and CDR2 SASEGT. The CDR3 DNA is TGTGCCAGCAGCCCTGCGACAGATAGCAATCAGCCCCAGCATTTT. Residues: CASSPATDSNQPQHF.

The V gene is TRBV10-3, the J gene TRBJ1-2; D might be TRBD1 (6 bases). The CDR3 length is 12 residues. Looked up from germline, CDR1 is ENHRY and CDR2 is SYGVKD. Deletions cut 10 bases from V and 3 bases from J, with 12 bases between. Here the CDR3 reads CATGGADYGYTF. In DNA form, the CDR3 reads TGTGCCACGGGGGGGGCAGACTATGGCTACACCTTC.

The chain couples TRBV25-1 to TRBJ1-1, with a tentative D call TRBD1 (6 bases). This CDR3 comprises 15 residues. Trimming removed 4 bases from V and 3 bases from J, with 15 bases in between. CDR1 is MGHDK, CDR2 SYGVNS, per germline. In nucleotides, the CDR3 is TGTGCCAGCAGTGCGCTCAGGGGTTTGGACACTGAAGCTTTCTTT. Protein sequence: CASSALRGLDTEAFF.

The J gene is TRBJ1-1, the V gene TRBV30, with D hard to call. Trimming pared 5 bases from V and 4 bases from J, leaving 17 bases between. This CDR3 contains 14 residues. Germline assignment: CDR1 GTSNPN and CDR2 SVGIG (reference sequence). The CDR3 sequence: CAWAINTPSTEAFF. DNA for the CDR3: TGTGCCTGGGCGATTAATACTCCTTCCACTGAAGCTTTCTTT.

The chain uses TRBV29-1 and TRBJ2-7; possible D gene TRBD1, 6 bases. From germline, CDR1 is SQVTM and CDR2 ANQGSEA. V lost 6 bases and J lost 2, with 11 bases in between. This CDR3 comprises 12 residues. CDR3 protein: CSVRTVAYEQYF. CDR3 DNA sequence: TGCAGCGTCCGGACAGTCGCCTACGAGCAGTACTTC.

The rearrangement uses TRBV28 and TRBJ1-1, with 8 bases matching TRBD1. This CDR3 has 15 residues. Germline CDR1 is MDHEN and CDR2 is SYDVKM. The trim removed 5 bases at V and 1 base at J, leaving 6 bases unmatched. The CDR3 here is CASSMTGTGNTEAFF. CDR3 nucleotides: TGTGCCAGCAGTATGACCGGGACAGGGAACACTGAAGCTTTCTTT.

The CDR3 spells CASSFSGTDYEQYF. The CDR3 coding sequence is TGTGCCAGCAGCTTCTCCGGGACTGATTACGAGCAGTACTTC. The gene calls are TRBV7-2 and TRBJ2-7; possibly TRBD2 for D (6 bases). The CDR3 sequence is 14 residues long. Germline lookup yields CDR1 SGHTA and CDR2 FQGNSA. V gave up 3 bases and J gave up 4 bases, with 13 bases separating them.

V is TRBV15 and J is TRBJ1-2; 7 nucleotides match TRBD1. The CDR3 covers 12 residues. V shed 7 bases and J 3 bases; nucleotides not matched to a gene: 2. Per the germline V gene, CDR1 is LNHNV and CDR2 is YYDKDF (reference sequence). The CDR3 DNA is TGTGCCACCAAAGACAGGGACTATGGCTACACCTTC. It translates to CATKDRDYGYTF.

The chain joins TRBV4-3 to TRBJ2-6; TRBD2 matches at 8 bases. From germline, CDR1 is LGHNA and CDR2 YSLEER. V shed 2 bases, J shed 0 bases, and the junction held 6 bases outside the gene matches. CDR3 length: 18 amino acids. For the CDR3, the DNA is TGCGCCAGCAGCCAATCAGACGGGGGGGTCTCTGGGGCCAACGTCCTGACTTTC. Residues: CASSQSDGGVSGANVLTF.